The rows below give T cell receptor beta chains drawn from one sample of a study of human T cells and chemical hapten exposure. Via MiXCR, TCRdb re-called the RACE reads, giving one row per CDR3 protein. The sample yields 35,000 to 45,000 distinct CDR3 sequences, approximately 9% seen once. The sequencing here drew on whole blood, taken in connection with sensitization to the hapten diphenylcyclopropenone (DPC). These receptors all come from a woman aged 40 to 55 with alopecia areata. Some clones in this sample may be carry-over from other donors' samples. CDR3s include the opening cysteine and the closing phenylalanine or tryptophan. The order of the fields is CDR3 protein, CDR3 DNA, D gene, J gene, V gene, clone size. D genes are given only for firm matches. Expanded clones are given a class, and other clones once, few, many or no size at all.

CASSYSGHYYEQYF,TGTGCCAGCAGTTATTCGGGACACTACTACGAGCAGTACTTC,-,TRBJ2-7,TRBV12-3/TRBV12-4,many
CASRSPGQGFF,TGTGCCAGCAGATCCCCGGGACAGGGGTTCTTC,TRBD1,TRBJ2-1,TRBV6-1,few
CASSFRQDRTEAFF,TGTGCCAGCAGCTTCCGACAGGATAGAACTGAAGCTTTCTTT,-,TRBJ1-1,TRBV7-9,many
CAGIWGDETQYF,TGTGCCGGAATCTGGGGGGATGAGACCCAGTACTTC,-,TRBJ2-5,TRBV11-3,many
CASRAGQGNEKLFF,TGTGCCAGCAGGGCTGGACAGGGAAACGAAAAACTGTTTTTT,TRBD1,TRBJ1-4,TRBV7-2,-
CASSSQRGEGYTF,TGTGCCAGCAGCTCACAAAGGGGAGAAGGCTACACCTTC,-,TRBJ1-2,TRBV6-5,many
CSVRTGGYTQYF,TGCAGCGTGAGGACAGGGGGATATACGCAGTATTTT,TRBD1,TRBJ2-3,TRBV29-1,few
CASILQGNTEAFF,TGTGCCAGCATTCTACAGGGAAATACTGAAGCTTTCTTT,-,TRBJ1-1,TRBV28,-
CASRGLAGSTDTQYF,TGTGCCAGCAGAGGACTAGCGGGGAGCACAGATACGCAGTATTTT,TRBD2,TRBJ2-3,TRBV2,many
CASSRVAADQETQYF,TGTGCCAGCTCACGGGTGGCAGCCGACCAAGAGACCCAGTACTTC,-,TRBJ2-5,TRBV18,-
CSAELQGRKLFF,TGCAGCGCCGAACTACAGGGGAGAAAACTGTTTTTT,TRBD1,TRBJ1-4,TRBV29-1,many
CASSPPMRGGTGELFF,TGTGCCAGCAGTCCCCCAATGCGGGGGGGGACCGGGGAGCTGTTTTTT,TRBD2,TRBJ2-2,TRBV3-1,many
CASSRRGVNEKLFF,TGTGCCAGCAGCAGGAGGGGGGTTAATGAAAAACTGTTTTTT,-,TRBJ1-4,TRBV7-8,-
CASTNRENQPQHF,TGTGCCAGCACCAACAGGGAAAATCAGCCCCAGCATTTT,-,TRBJ1-5,TRBV6-2/TRBV6-3,many
CASSPKTAYNEQFF,TGTGCCAGCAGCCCAAAGACTGCCTACAATGAGCAGTTCTTC,-,TRBJ2-1,TRBV13,many
CSAGQALDQPQHF,TGCAGTGCTGGACAGGCCCTTGATCAGCCCCAGCATTTT,TRBD1,TRBJ1-5,TRBV20-1,many
CASSVSEPQHF,TGTGCCAGCAGCGTCTCGGAGCCCCAGCATTTT,-,TRBJ1-5,TRBV6-1,many
CASSLAGQYYEQYF,TGCGCCAGCAGCTTGGCCGGACAGTATTACGAGCAGTACTTC,-,TRBJ2-7,TRBV5-1,-
CASSYGQGAFLGNEQFF,TGTGCCAGCAGCTACGGACAGGGGGCTTTTCTTGGGAATGAGCAGTTCTTC,TRBD1,TRBJ2-1,TRBV11-3,many
CASSERPGSTDTQYF,TGTGCCAGCAGTGAGCGGCCAGGTAGCACAGATACGCAGTATTTT,-,TRBJ2-3,TRBV6-1,many
CSVGTGSGEQFF,TGCAGCGTGGGGACAGGGTCTGGTGAGCAGTTCTTC,TRBD1,TRBJ2-1,TRBV29-1,many
CAISLTSGYGYTF,TGTGCCATCAGTTTAACATCAGGGTATGGCTACACCTTC,-,TRBJ1-2,TRBV28,few
CASSHRGNTDTQYF,TGCGCCAGCAGCCACAGGGGGAACACAGATACGCAGTATTTT,TRBD1,TRBJ2-3,TRBV5-1,many
CASSPVRSTGELFF,TGTGCCAGCAGCCCCGTTAGGAGCACCGGGGAGCTGTTTTTT,-,TRBJ2-2,TRBV7-6,few